These T cell receptor beta chains were read from a single sample in a study of regulatory T cells in long-lasting Graves disease. A single record per CDR3 protein comes from TCRdb applying MiXCR to the multiplex PCR reads. The data hold 360,000 or so distinct CDR3 sequences, with roughly 15% observed a single time. The data also belong to a second study, concerning T cells in Graves' hyperthyroidism and ophthalmopathy.

Source: peripheral blood mononuclear cells (PBMCs), taken at new diagnosis, from a patient treated with antithyroid drugs. The receptors stem from a woman between 18 and 30 years old with Graves disease. The CDR3 runs from the conserved cysteine through the conserved F or W. A D gene is named only where the DNA matches it firmly. A row's size may be missing; if present it is once, few, many or a size class.

clone size,D gene,V gene,J gene,CDR3 protein,CDR3 DNA
many,TRBD1,TRBV20-1,TRBJ2-7,CSAIRDRVPYEQYF,TGCAGTGCTATCCGGGACAGGGTCCCCTACGAGCAGTACTTC
many,TRBD2,TRBV11-2,TRBJ2-5,CASSLDAGGGETQYF,TGTGCCAGCAGCTTAGATGCGGGAGGAGGAGAGACCCAGTACTTC
many,TRBD1,TRBV9,TRBJ2-7,CASSPGQGRAYEQYF,TGTGCCAGCAGCCCTGGACAGGGTAGGGCCTACGAGCAGTACTTC
many,TRBD2,TRBV12-3/TRBV12-4,TRBJ2-2,CASSLTAGTGELFF,TGTGCCAGCAGTTTAACAGCGGGGACCGGGGAGCTGTTTTTT
many,.,TRBV10-3,TRBJ2-5,CAISEGSTGTQYF,TGTGCCATCAGTGAGGGCAGTACCGGGACCCAGTACTTC
.,.,TRBV12-3/TRBV12-4,TRBJ1-2,CASSFAIPIGYTF,TGTGCCAGCAGTTTTGCTATTCCTATTGGCTACACCTTC
many,.,TRBV5-6,TRBJ1-1,CASSLSGRNTEAFF,TGTGCCAGCAGCTTGAGCGGGAGGAACACTGAAGCTTTCTTT
many,TRBD1,TRBV7-6,TRBJ2-1,CASSLRPGQGYNEQFF,TGTGCCAGCAGCTTAAGACCGGGACAGGGGTACAATGAGCAGTTCTTC
few,.,TRBV7-2,TRBJ2-7,CASSLGVFPYEQYF,TGTGCCAGCAGCTTAGGGGTATTCCCCTACGAGCAGTACTTC
many,TRBD2,TRBV20-1,TRBJ2-1,CSAERGGYNEQFF,TGCAGTGCCGAGCGGGGGGGCTACAATGAGCAGTTCTTC
many,TRBD1,TRBV5-1,TRBJ1-1,CASSPRQGAGVDTEAFF,TGCGCCAGCAGCCCAAGACAGGGGGCCGGGGTTGACACTGAAGCTTTCTTT
many,TRBD1,TRBV28,TRBJ2-3,CASSGDSYTDTQYF,TGTGCCAGCAGCGGGGACAGTTACACAGATACGCAGTATTTT
many,TRBD1,TRBV24-1,TRBJ2-5,CATSDRGTAETQYF,TGTGCCACCAGTGACCGTGGGACAGCAGAGACCCAGTACTTC
many,.,TRBV5-5,TRBJ1-1,CASSLAGSEGRWAFF,TGTGCCAGCAGCTTGGCTGGATCGGAGGGAAGATGGGCTTTCTTT
many,.,TRBV5-5,TRBJ2-5,CASSLLVGETQYF,TGTGCCAGCAGCTTGCTGGTCGGAGAGACCCAGTACTTC
many,TRBD2,TRBV30,TRBJ2-2,CAWRASGGAGNRELFF,TGTGCCTGGAGGGCTAGCGGGGGGGCCGGTAACCGGGAGCTGTTTTTT
many,TRBD2,TRBV7-8,TRBJ2-5,CASSSTGLAGKETQYF,TGTGCCAGCAGCTCAACCGGACTAGCGGGGAAAGAGACCCAGTACTTC
.,.,TRBV9,TRBJ1-6,CASSAWGGRQPLHF,TGTGCCAGCAGCGCCTGGGGGGGCAGGCAGCCCCTCCACTTT
many,.,TRBV7-2,TRBJ2-5,CASSYDGTRSETQYF,TGTGCCAGCAGCTATGATGGGACCCGGAGTGAGACCCAGTACTTC
many,.,TRBV20-1,TRBJ2-1,CSASSGSSYNEQFF,TGCAGTGCTAGTAGCGGCAGCTCCTACAATGAGCAGTTCTTC
many,TRBD1,TRBV5-1,TRBJ2-3,CASSPWTGSTDTQYF,TGCGCCAGCAGCCCCTGGACAGGGAGCACAGATACGCAGTATTTT
.,TRBD1,TRBV10-3,TRBJ1-5,CAISSDRVGQPQHF,TGTGCCATCAGTTCGGACAGGGTAGGCCAGCCCCAGCATTTT
many,.,TRBV30,TRBJ1-2,CAWNVVGYGYTF,TGTGCCTGGAATGTTGTAGGATATGGCTACACCTTC
.,.,TRBV10-3,TRBJ1-6,CAIGREISNSPLHF,TGTGCGATCGGTCGGGAGATCTCTAATTCACCCCTCCACTTT
.,TRBD2,TRBV19,TRBJ2-1,CASSKLAGYNEQFF,TGTGCCAGTAGTAAGCTAGCGGGTTACAATGAGCAGTTCTTC
few,TRBD1,TRBV6-4,TRBJ1-5,CASRGTGSGNQPQHF,TGTGCCAGCAGAGGGACAGGGAGTGGCAATCAGCCCCAGCATTTT
.,TRBD2,TRBV7-9,TRBJ2-1,CASSPHSGGAFEQFF,TGTGCCAGCAGCCCCCATAGCGGGGGGGCTTTTGAGCAGTTCTTC
once,.,TRBV25-1,TRBJ2-7,CASSAQGTASYEQYF,TGTGCCAGCAGTGCTCAGGGGACGGCCTCCTACGAGCAGTACTTC
many,.,TRBV3-1,TRBJ2-3,CASSQDGGDFTDTQYF,TGTGCCAGCAGCCAAGACGGGGGAGACTTCACAGATACGCAGTATTTT
.,.,TRBV6-1,TRBJ1-1,CASSTEGRMNTEAFF,TGTGCCAGCAGTACCGAGGGCCGCATGAACACTGAAGCTTTCTTT
many,.,TRBV6-1,TRBJ2-1,CASSPIAERYNEQFF,TGTGCCAGCAGTCCCATAGCGGAGCGCTACAATGAGCAGTTCTTC
.,TRBD2,TRBV7-2,TRBJ2-7,CASSKRGLAGVETYEQYF,TGTGCCAGCAGTAAACGGGGACTAGCGGGAGTGGAAACCTACGAGCAGTACTTC
many,.,TRBV11-2,TRBJ2-5,CASSSHEQRNQETQYF,TGTGCCAGCAGCTCGCACGAACAGCGGAACCAAGAGACCCAGTACTTC
.,.,TRBV28,TRBJ2-1,CASSSPSSSYNEQFF,TGTGCCAGCAGCTCCCCCTCGAGCTCCTACAATGAGCAGTTCTTC
many,.,TRBV28,TRBJ2-5,CASSSGLRQETQYF,TGTGCCAGCAGTTCGGGACTCCGCCAAGAGACCCAGTACTTC
few,TRBD2,TRBV6-4,TRBJ2-1,CASSSGTSGHNEQFF,TGTGCCAGCAGCTCGGGGACTAGCGGGCACAATGAGCAGTTCTTC
many,TRBD1,TRBV20-1,TRBJ1-2,CSAGWGQRNYGYTF,TGCAGTGCTGGGTGGGGACAGCGGAACTATGGCTACACCTTC
.,.,TRBV19,TRBJ1-5,CASNGRDRRYNQPQHF,TGTGCCAGTAATGGGAGGGACCGACGCTACAATCAGCCCCAGCATTTT
many,TRBD1,TRBV30,TRBJ1-2,CAWSGTGASNYGYTF,TGTGCCTGGAGTGGCACAGGGGCGTCTAACTATGGCTACACCTTC
.,.,TRBV19,TRBJ2-2,CASSIGGGGVNTGELFF,TGTGCCAGTAGTATAGGTGGCGGGGGCGTAAACACCGGGGAGCTGTTTTTT
.,TRBD1,TRBV7-2,TRBJ2-5,CASRGEQGANTQETQYF,TGTGCCAGCAGAGGGGAGCAGGGGGCCAATACCCAAGAGACCCAGTACTTC
many,.,TRBV11-2,TRBJ2-1,CASSLVGSRDNEQFF,TGTGCCAGCAGCTTAGTAGGTTCGAGAGACAATGAGCAGTTCTTC
many,TRBD2,TRBV28,TRBJ2-1,CASSPSSGTLYNEQFF,TGTGCCAGCAGTCCATCCAGCGGGACCCTTTACAATGAGCAGTTCTTC
.,TRBD1,TRBV20-1,TRBJ1-1,CSARDNRGRDTEAFF,TGCAGTGCTAGAGATAACAGGGGGCGCGACACTGAAGCTTTCTTT
many,.,TRBV7-8,TRBJ1-5,CATQPIESNQPQHF,TGTGCCACCCAACCCATTGAAAGCAATCAGCCCCAGCATTTT
many,.,TRBV11-2,TRBJ2-2,CASSPGLSHTGELFF,TGTGCCAGCAGCCCTGGACTATCGCACACCGGGGAGCTGTTTTTT
many,.,TRBV3-1,TRBJ1-2,CASSQPGTGHTF,TGTGCCAGCAGCCAACCGGGGACGGGTCACACCTTC
few,.,TRBV27,TRBJ1-3,CASSLGGAGNTIYF,TGTGCCAGCAGTTTGGGGGGGGCTGGAAACACCATATATTTT
.,TRBD1,TRBV5-1,TRBJ2-7,CASSPPGQGHEQYF,TGCGCCAGCAGCCCGCCGGGACAGGGCCACGAGCAGTACTTC
many,.,TRBV6-2/TRBV6-3,TRBJ1-6,CASSGLDNSPLHF,TGTGCCAGCTCCGGTCTCGATAATTCACCCCTCCACTTT
.,.,TRBV5-5,TRBJ2-7,CASSSPGQIYEQYF,TGTGCCAGCAGCTCTCCCGGACAGATCTACGAGCAGTACTTC
once,.,TRBV2,TRBJ2-1,CASSDGRDYNEQFF,TGTGCCAGCAGTGATGGACGGGACTACAATGAGCAGTTCTTC
few,.,TRBV19,TRBJ2-1,CASSKDGQALFEQFF,TGTGCCAGTAGTAAGGACGGCCAGGCCTTATTCGAGCAGTTCTTC